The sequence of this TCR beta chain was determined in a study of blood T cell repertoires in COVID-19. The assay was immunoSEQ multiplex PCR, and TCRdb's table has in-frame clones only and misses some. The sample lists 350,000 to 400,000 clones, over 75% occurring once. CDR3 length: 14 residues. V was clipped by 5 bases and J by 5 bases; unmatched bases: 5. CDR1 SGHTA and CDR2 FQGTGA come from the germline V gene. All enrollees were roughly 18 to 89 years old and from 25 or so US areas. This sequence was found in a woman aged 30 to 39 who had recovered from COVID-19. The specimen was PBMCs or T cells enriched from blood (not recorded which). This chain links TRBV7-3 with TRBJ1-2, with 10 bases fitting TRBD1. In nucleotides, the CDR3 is TGTGCCAGCAGCCCGACAGGGGGCAGGTATGGCTACACCTTC. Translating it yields CASSPTGGRYGYTF.